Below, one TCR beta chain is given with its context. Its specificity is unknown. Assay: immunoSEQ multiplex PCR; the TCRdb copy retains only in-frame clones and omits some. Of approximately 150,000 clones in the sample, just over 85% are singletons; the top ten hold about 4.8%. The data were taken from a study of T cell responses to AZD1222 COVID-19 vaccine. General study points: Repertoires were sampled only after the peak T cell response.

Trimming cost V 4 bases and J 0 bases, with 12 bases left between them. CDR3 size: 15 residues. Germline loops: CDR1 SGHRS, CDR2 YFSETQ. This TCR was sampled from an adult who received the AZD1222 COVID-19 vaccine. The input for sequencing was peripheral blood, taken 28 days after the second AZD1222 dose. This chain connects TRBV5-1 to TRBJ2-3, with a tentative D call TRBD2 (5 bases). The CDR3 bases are TGCGCCAGCAGCCCAGGACTGACTAGCACAGATACGCAGTATTTT. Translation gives CASSPGLTSTDTQYF.